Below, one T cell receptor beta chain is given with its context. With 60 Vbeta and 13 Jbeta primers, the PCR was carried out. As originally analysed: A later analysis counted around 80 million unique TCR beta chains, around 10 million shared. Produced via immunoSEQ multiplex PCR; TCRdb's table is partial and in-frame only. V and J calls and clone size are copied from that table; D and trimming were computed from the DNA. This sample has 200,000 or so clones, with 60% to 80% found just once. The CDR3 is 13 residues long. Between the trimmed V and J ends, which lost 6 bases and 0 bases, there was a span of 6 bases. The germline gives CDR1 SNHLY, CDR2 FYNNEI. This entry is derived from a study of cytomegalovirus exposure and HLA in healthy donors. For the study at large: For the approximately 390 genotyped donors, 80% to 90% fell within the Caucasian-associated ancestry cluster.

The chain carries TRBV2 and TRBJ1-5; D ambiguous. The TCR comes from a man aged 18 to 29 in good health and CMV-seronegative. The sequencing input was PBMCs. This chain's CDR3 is CASSAGSNQPQHF. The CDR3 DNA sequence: TGTGCCAGCAGCGCAGGTAGCAATCAGCCCCAGCATTTT.